Presented here are 5 T cell receptor beta chains from one specimen sequenced in a study of T cells in Graves' hyperthyroidism and ophthalmopathy. It was RNA transcripts that yielded the amplified TCR beta CDR3 regions. A set of HTBI primers served as the primers for a first-round RT-PCR of the TCR CDR3. Each CDR3 protein is one row after TCRdb ran MiXCR on the multiplex PCR reads. Counted here are some 510,000 distinct CDR3 sequences, about 20% occurring once; the ten biggest clones make up 26%. The sequencing sample was made of blood. These TCRs come from a man aged 18-30 years with Graves' hyperthyroidism.

This clonotype was observed many times. The chain joins TRBV2 to TRBJ2-2; D ambiguous. The CDR3 loop spans 13 amino acids. CDR1 SNHLY and CDR2 FYNNEI come from the germline V gene. Trimming left V 3 bases short and J 3 bases short, with 5 bases between. This chain's CDR3 is CASSDVYTGELFF. CDR3 DNA sequence: TGTGCCAGCAGTGATGTTTACACCGGGGAGCTGTTTTTT.

In this sample, this clonotype turned up many times. This may be a read error, as it is one base from a much larger clone. The genes are TRBV28 and TRBJ1-1, with TRBD1 matching over 10 bases. The V gene's germline CDR1 is MDHEN and CDR2 SYDVKM. The CDR3 has 14 residues. The CDR3, as DNA: TGTGCCGGCAGCAATACGGACAGGGGGACTGAAGCTTTCTTT. Its translation: CAGSNTDRGTEAFF.

This clonotype was seen ten or more times. The chain has TRBV12-3 or TRBV12-4 and TRBJ2-5, with D perhaps being TRBD1 or TRBD2 (7 bases each). CDR3 size: 13 residues. Trimming took off 4 bases at V and 4 bases at J, with 10 bases between the two ends. In DNA, the CDR3 is TGTGCCAGCAGTTCCAGGGGGGGAGAGACCCAGTACTTC. Protein product: CASSSRGGETQYF.

This clonotype was picked up a small number of times. This chain joins TRBV6-5 and TRBJ1-2; 7 bases line up with TRBD1. The germline CDR1 and CDR2 sequences are MNHEY and SVGAGI. The V gene end was trimmed by 0 bases and the J gene end by 8 bases; junction bases not matched to a gene: 9. CDR3 length: 15 amino acids. The CDR3 reads CASSYSRQGGKGYTF. In nucleotides, the CDR3 is TGTGCCAGCAGTTACTCTAGACAGGGAGGGAAGGGCTACACCTTC.

The table lists this clonotype with many counts. J is TRBJ2-7 and V is TRBV27, with 8 bases lining up with TRBD2. The CDR3 runs 15 residues. Germline values: CDR1 MNHEY, CDR2 SMNVEV (reference sequence). V lost 2 bases to trimming and J lost 4 bases; unmatched junction nucleotides: 7. CDR3 protein: CASSLQGLAGYEQYF. CDR3 nucleotides: TGTGCCAGCAGTTTACAGGGTCTAGCGGGTTACGAGCAGTACTTC.